This T cell receptor (beta chain) comes out of a study of post-analysis software for immune sequencing data. Overall study context: Included courses were relapsing-remitting and secondary progressive multiple sclerosis; progressive-relapsing multiple sclerosis was also included. Study-wide findings and caveats: TRBV5-6, TRBV5-1 and TRBV20-1 were among roughly five TRBV segments more frequent in patients than controls.

On this clonotype itself: Its target is unknown.

From germline, CDR1 is SEHNR and CDR2 FQNEAQ (reference sequence). CDR3 length: 14 residues. Trimming removed 5 bases from V and 6 bases from J, with 14 bases in between. Included in the TCR beta cDNA libraries were unique molecular identifiers. A single record per CDR3 protein comes from TCRdb applying MiXCR to the PCR reads. The profile shows 400,000 to 500,000 distinct CDR3 sequences, less than 40% of them singletons. The sequence was collected from a girl aged 2-10 years with multiple sclerosis. Sample: blood. V usage is TRBV7-9 and J usage is TRBJ2-1, with a weak D call TRBD1 (6 bases). The chain's CDR3 is CASSHRQVPNEQFF. As DNA, the CDR3 is TGTGCCAGCAGCCACCGACAGGTACCCAATGAGCAGTTCTTC. The variable domain in full, with the rest retrieved from reference TRBV7-9 and TRBJ2-1, is DTGVSQNPRHKITKRGQNVTFRCDPISEHNRLYWYRQTLGQGPEFLTYFQNEAQLEKSRLLSDRFSAERPKGSFSTLEIQRTEQGDSAMYLCASSHRQVPNEQFFGPGTRLTVL.